This TCR beta chain was observed in a study of shared clonotypes between healthy human individuals. An even split of each subset's genomic DNA across several immunoSEQ plates was performed. Profiling relied on immunoSEQ multiplex PCR, and the TCRdb table lists in-frame clones only, not all of them. The profile shows around 510,000 clones, around 78% of them singletons. Germline CDR1 reads PRHDT; CDR2 reads FYEKMQ (reference sequence). V shed 3 bases and J shed 0 bases, with 7 bases lying between them. The CDR3 length is 14 residues. This clone was recorded once. This may be a read error: a much more frequent sequence differs by one nucleotide.

This chain joins TRBV13 and TRBJ2-3, with TRBD2 as a possible D gene (6 bases). Sequencing input: PBMCs. This receptor was identified in a woman aged 40 to 50 in good health. Some clones in this sample may be carry-over from other donors' samples. Written as DNA, the CDR3 is TGTGCCAGCAGCTTTAGCGGTAGCACAGATACGCAGTATTTT. Protein sequence: CASSFSGSTDTQYF.